These T cell receptor beta chains were read from a single sample in a study of blood T cell repertoires in COVID-19. Data came from immunoSEQ multiplex PCR; TCRdb stores just in-frame clones and leaves some out. Altogether roughly 14,000 clones are present, 70% to 90% being singletons, with the ten largest covering approximately 34%. Sequencing was done on a sample of peripheral blood. These receptors were taken from an elderly woman with COVID-19, enrolled during active disease. Each CDR3 is given with its conserved first and last residue. The D gene is left open where the match is weak. Clone size is given for some rows only: seen once, a few or many times, or a class if the clone is expanded.

clone size: once
D gene: -
J gene: TRBJ1-4
V gene: TRBV21-1
CDR3 DNA: TGTGCCAGCAGCCCGGACCAACAGGGCCCGAATGAAAAACTGTTTTTT
CDR3 protein: CASSPDQQGPNEKLFF

clone size: few
D gene: TRBD1
J gene: TRBJ1-4
V gene: TRBV19
CDR3 DNA: TGTGCCAGTGTACAGGGACAGGGGGCGAGAGATAATGAAAAACTGTTTTTT
CDR3 protein: CASVQGQGARDNEKLFF

clone size: -
D gene: TRBD1
J gene: TRBJ2-1
V gene: TRBV11-3
CDR3 DNA: TGTGCCAGCAGCTTAGGGACAGGGGGCGCGGATGAGCAGTTCTTC
CDR3 protein: CASSLGTGGADEQFF

clone size: -
D gene: -
J gene: TRBJ2-7
V gene: TRBV5-3
CDR3 DNA: TGTGCCAGAAGCTTGGCCCCCGGCGAGCAGTACTTC
CDR3 protein: CARSLAPGEQYF

clone size: -
D gene: TRBD2
J gene: TRBJ2-2
V gene: TRBV10-3
CDR3 DNA: TGTGCCATCAATCTCAGGGAGGGCGGTACCGGGGAGCTGTTTTTT
CDR3 protein: CAINLREGGTGELFF

clone size: -
D gene: TRBD1
J gene: TRBJ1-4
V gene: TRBV6-5
CDR3 DNA: TGTGCCAGCAGTTCGGGACAGGGGGATGAAAAACTGTTTTTT
CDR3 protein: CASSSGQGDEKLFF

clone size: once
D gene: TRBD1
J gene: TRBJ2-7
V gene: TRBV27
CDR3 DNA: TGTGCCAGCAGTCCGGGACAGGACTACGAGCAGTACTTC
CDR3 protein: CASSPGQDYEQYF

clone size: -
D gene: TRBD2
J gene: TRBJ2-1
V gene: TRBV5-4
CDR3 DNA: TGTGCCAGCACCCGGGGGGGGGCAGTCTCCTACAATGAGCAGTTCTTC
CDR3 protein: CASTRGGAVSYNEQFF

clone size: -
D gene: -
J gene: TRBJ1-4
V gene: TRBV7-2
CDR3 DNA: TGTGCCAGCAGCTTAAGGACAACAACTAATGAAAAACTGTTTTTT
CDR3 protein: CASSLRTTTNEKLFF

clone size: -
D gene: -
J gene: TRBJ1-5
V gene: TRBV6-2/TRBV6-3
CDR3 DNA: TGTGCCAGCAGTTACTCTTCTTCCTCGTATAGCAATCAGCCCCAGCATTTT
CDR3 protein: CASSYSSSSYSNQPQHF

clone size: -
D gene: TRBD1
J gene: TRBJ2-7
V gene: TRBV3-1/TRBV3-2
CDR3 DNA: TGTGCCAGCAGCCAAGAGGCGGACAGGGTATACGAGCAGTACTTC
CDR3 protein: CASSQEADRVYEQYF

clone size: -
D gene: TRBD1
J gene: TRBJ1-2
V gene: TRBV7-3
CDR3 DNA: TGTGCCAGCAGCGAACAGGGGCCTACTAACTATGGCTACACCTTC
CDR3 protein: CASSEQGPTNYGYTF

clone size: -
D gene: TRBD1
J gene: TRBJ1-4
V gene: TRBV24-1
CDR3 DNA: TGTGCCACCAGTGAGCCCAGGGGGAGCGCCGAAAAACTGTTTTTT
CDR3 protein: CATSEPRGSAEKLFF

clone size: -
D gene: TRBD2
J gene: TRBJ2-3
V gene: TRBV3-1/TRBV3-2
CDR3 DNA: TGTGCCAGCAGCCTCAGACTAGCGGGGGGCCCCACAGATACGCAGTATTTT
CDR3 protein: CASSLRLAGGPTDTQYF

clone size: -
D gene: TRBD1
J gene: TRBJ1-1
V gene: TRBV6-5
CDR3 DNA: TGTGCCAGCTTCGAAGGGGGCAGGGAGTACACTGAAGCTTTCTTT
CDR3 protein: CASFEGGREYTEAFF

clone size: -
D gene: -
J gene: TRBJ1-5
V gene: TRBV18
CDR3 DNA: TGCGCCAGCTCCGACCGACAAAATCAGCCCCAGCATTTT
CDR3 protein: CASSDRQNQPQHF

clone size: -
D gene: -
J gene: TRBJ2-1
V gene: TRBV24-1
CDR3 DNA: TGTGCCACCAGTGGCGCCCGAAACAATGAGCAGTTCTTC
CDR3 protein: CATSGARNNEQFF

clone size: -
D gene: TRBD1
J gene: TRBJ2-5
V gene: TRBV25-1
CDR3 DNA: TGTGCCAGCAGTGAAACTTCCGGGACAGGCGAGACCCAGTACTTC
CDR3 protein: CASSETSGTGETQYF

clone size: -
D gene: -
J gene: TRBJ2-4
V gene: TRBV4-1
CDR3 DNA: TGCGCCAGCAGCCAAGAGGCGGGGACAGTAAAAAACATTCAGTACTTC
CDR3 protein: CASSQEAGTVKNIQYF

clone size: -
D gene: TRBD1
J gene: TRBJ1-4
V gene: TRBV18
CDR3 DNA: TGTGCCAGCTCACTCTCACAGGGGGCAAAGGAAAAACTGTTTTTT
CDR3 protein: CASSLSQGAKEKLFF

clone size: -
D gene: -
J gene: TRBJ1-5
V gene: TRBV6-2/TRBV6-3
CDR3 DNA: TGTGCCAGCAGTTACGAAGGGAGGCGAAACAATCAGCCCCAGCATTTT
CDR3 protein: CASSYEGRRNNQPQHF

clone size: -
D gene: TRBD1
J gene: TRBJ1-5
V gene: TRBV7-2
CDR3 DNA: TGTGCCAGCAGCTTATGGGGGACAGGGGGTCAGCCCCAGCATTTT
CDR3 protein: CASSLWGTGGQPQHF

clone size: -
D gene: TRBD2
J gene: TRBJ2-7
V gene: TRBV6-5
CDR3 DNA: TGTGCCAGCAGTTACGATGGGGGGGACCGAAAGGAGTACTTC
CDR3 protein: CASSYDGGDRKEYF